This T cell receptor beta chain derives from a study of T cell responses to AZD1222 COVID-19 vaccine. Findings of the study overall: Spike-wide coverage was observed for vaccine-associated CD4 TCRs, with dominant responses at 160-218 and 743-854.

The repertoire was sequenced with immunoSEQ multiplex PCR; TCRdb's copy has only in-frame clones and lacks some. Of roughly 99,000 clones in the sample, roughly 92% were seen once. As for this clone: Its specificity is unknown.

Germline CDR1 is SGHTA and CDR2 is FQGNSA. V gave up 4 bases and J gave up 4 bases, with 13 bases separating them. The CDR3 has 15 residues. The receptor comes from an adult who received the AZD1222 COVID-19 vaccine. Specimen: peripheral blood, collected 28 days after the second AZD1222 dose. The V gene is TRBV7-2, the J gene TRBJ2-2; tentatively, D is TRBD2 (7 bases). CDR3 loop: CASSSFAGATGELFF. The CDR3 DNA reads as TGTGCCAGCAGCTCCTTTGCGGGGGCCACCGGGGAGCTGTTTTTT.